This entry concerns a single TCR beta chain. Libraries were prepared by immunoSEQ multiplex PCR; TCRdb keeps only in-frame clonotypes and omits some of them. This table has around 31,000 clones, 90% to 95% appearing once. Germline V gives CDR1 KGHSH, CDR2 LQKENI. V gave up 3 bases and J gave up 0 bases; unmatched junction bases: 7. This CDR3 has 17 amino acids. The data were obtained in a study of blood T cell repertoires in COVID-19. Overall study context: Material from acute and convalescent COVID-19 was sourced from the United States, Italy and Spain.

The rearrangement joins TRBV18 to TRBJ2-3, with 9 nucleotides matching TRBD2. Source material: peripheral blood. The sequence came from a man aged 60 to 75 with acute or convalescent COVID-19. CDR3 sequence reads: CASSPADTSGSTDTQYF. In nucleotides, the CDR3 is TGTGCCAGCTCACCGGCCGACACTAGCGGGAGCACAGATACGCAGTATTTT.